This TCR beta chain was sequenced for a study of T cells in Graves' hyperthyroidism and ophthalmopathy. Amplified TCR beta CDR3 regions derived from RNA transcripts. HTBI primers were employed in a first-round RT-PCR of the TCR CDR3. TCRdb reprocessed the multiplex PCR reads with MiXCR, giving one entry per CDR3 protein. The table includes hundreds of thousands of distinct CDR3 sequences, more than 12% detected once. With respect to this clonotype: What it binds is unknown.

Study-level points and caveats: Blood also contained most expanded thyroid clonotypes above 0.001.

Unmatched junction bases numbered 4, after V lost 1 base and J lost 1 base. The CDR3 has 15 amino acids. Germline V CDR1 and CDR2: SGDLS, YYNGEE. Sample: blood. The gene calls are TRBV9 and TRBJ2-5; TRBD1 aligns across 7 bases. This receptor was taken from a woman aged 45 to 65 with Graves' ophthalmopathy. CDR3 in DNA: TGTGCCAGCAGCGTATGGGACAGCATCCAAGAGACCCAGTACTTC. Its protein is CASSVWDSIQETQYF.